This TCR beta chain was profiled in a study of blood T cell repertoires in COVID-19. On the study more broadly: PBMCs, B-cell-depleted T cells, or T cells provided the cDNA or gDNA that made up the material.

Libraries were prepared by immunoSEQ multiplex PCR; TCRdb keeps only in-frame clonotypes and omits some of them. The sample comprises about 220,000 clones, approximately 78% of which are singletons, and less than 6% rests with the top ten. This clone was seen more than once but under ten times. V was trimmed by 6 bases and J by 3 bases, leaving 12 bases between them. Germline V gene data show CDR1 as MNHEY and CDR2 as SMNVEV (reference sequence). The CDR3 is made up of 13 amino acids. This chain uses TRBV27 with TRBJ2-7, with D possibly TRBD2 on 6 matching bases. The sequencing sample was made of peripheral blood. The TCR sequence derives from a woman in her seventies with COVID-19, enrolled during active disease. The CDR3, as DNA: TGTGCCAGCAGATGGGCGGGGTTCTACGAGCAGTACTTC. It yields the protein CASRWAGFYEQYF.